The following is a T cell receptor (beta chain) sequence with its context. Its antigen is unidentified. This specimen belongs to a study of cytomegalovirus exposure and HLA in healthy donors. Looking at the study overall: Genotyping of 398 donors showed that around 85% belonged to the Caucasian-associated ancestry cluster. Study outcomes and limitations: Data from an earlier analysis indicated that most TCR beta V segments were productive either about 87% or about 30% of the time. Most TCR sequences were uncommon, yet certain public TCRs appeared in many donors.

13 Jbeta primers and 60 Vbeta primers were used for the PCR. Assay: immunoSEQ multiplex PCR; the TCRdb copy retains only in-frame clones and omits some. The sample holds 200,000 or so clones; 77% are singletons and the top ten take approximately 2%. Trimming took off 2 bases at V and 6 bases at J, with 12 bases between the two ends. This CDR3 spans 14 amino acids. Germline V gene sequence: CDR1 KGHSH, CDR2 LQKENI. The chain recombines TRBV18 with TRBJ2-3; possibly TRBD1 for D (7 bases). The receptor was isolated from a woman in her thirties in good health and CMV-seropositive. The sequenced sample consisted of PBMCs. In nucleotides, the CDR3 is TGTGCCAGCTCACCAGGAGGGGGCGCCGATACGCAGTATTTT. Amino acids: CASSPGGGADTQYF.